The entry below gives a single TCR beta chain sequence along with its context. Its antigen is as yet unknown. Each PCR replicate from the sorted subsets contained around 0.2 ug DNA, which is 25,000 to 30,000 T cell genomes. Only in-frame clones appear in the TCRdb table, and some are missing; sequencing was by immunoSEQ multiplex PCR. The sample lists approximately 2,300,000 clones, about 90% occurring once. The data were taken from a study of shared clonotypes between healthy human individuals. Overall study results and limits: Donors were few, which limited the genetic and exposure-history diversity represented.

V was clipped by 3 bases and J by 7 bases, with 11 bases between them. CDR3 length: 12 amino acids. CDR1 and CDR2 from the germline V gene are SGHNT and YYREEE (reference sequence). Sequencing used naive CD4+ T cells from PBMCs. Documented subset: CD45RA+ positively selected. The TCR comes from a young man in good health. Some clones in this sample may be carry-over from other donors' samples. This sequence joins TRBV5-4 and TRBJ2-7, with D tentatively TRBD2 (5 bases). The CDR3 protein is CASSYARGEQYF. For the CDR3, the DNA is TGTGCCAGCAGCTATGCTCGGGGAGAGCAGTACTTC.